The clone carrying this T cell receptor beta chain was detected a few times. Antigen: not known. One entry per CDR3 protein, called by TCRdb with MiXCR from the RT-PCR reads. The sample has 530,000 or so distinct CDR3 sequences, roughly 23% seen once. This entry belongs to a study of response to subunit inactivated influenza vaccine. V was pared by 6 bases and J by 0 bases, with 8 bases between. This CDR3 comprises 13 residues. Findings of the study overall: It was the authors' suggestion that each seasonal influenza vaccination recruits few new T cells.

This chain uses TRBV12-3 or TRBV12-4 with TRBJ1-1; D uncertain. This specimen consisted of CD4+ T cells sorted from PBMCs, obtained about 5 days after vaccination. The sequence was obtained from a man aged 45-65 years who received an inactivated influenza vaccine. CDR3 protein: CASSEEVNTEAFF. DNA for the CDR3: TGTGCCAGCAGCGAAGAAGTGAACACTGAAGCTTTCTTT.